The sequence of this T cell receptor beta chain was determined in a study of cytomegalovirus exposure and HLA in healthy donors (dated by TCRdb to about 2017). Turning to the overall study: According to an earlier analysis of 587 of the donors, 150 million to 200 million T cells yielded 95 million to 140 million unique TCR beta sequences and about 300 Gb of sequence data. About 310 gigabases of sequencing data and approximately 93 million unique TCR sequences were included in an early release covering roughly 600 HLA-typed donors. Of the approximately 370 genotyped donors, less than 85% were placed in the genetic ancestry cluster associated with self-reported Caucasian donors. The study aimed to test whether cataloging public T cell receptors could reveal signatures of past pathogen exposure. Using immunosequencing, the study profiled T cell repertoires from about 610 subjects and related those repertoires to cytomegalovirus serostatus. In addition to the first cohort of around 670 subjects, a separate validation cohort of 130 or so different subjects was used. To predict cytomegalovirus infection status, the study combined high-throughput TCR immunosequencing, statistical association of individual TCRs with disease status, and machine learning. To study patterns of TCR occurrence, a later analysis re-analyzed previously published TCR beta repertoires from several hundred donors and added high-resolution HLA genotyping. In the later analysis, no new phenotypic data were used to find candidate immune exposures; instead, reliance was placed on TCR beta sequences and their occurrence across donors. In an earlier analysis of 587 of the donors, high-throughput TCR beta sequencing was used to judge whether each TCR beta V gene segment behaved as functional or pseudogenic. Donor age, sex, ethnicity and CMV serostatus were compiled together with the repertoire data. Genome-wide SNP genotypes for about 60% of the roughly 700 donors were used in a later genetic analysis, which treated that subset as a discovery cohort. Every repertoire in the discovery cohort had been generated on one and the same sequencing platform. HLA typing covered class I and class II loci at four-digit resolution. Typing coverage differed by locus: A, B, C, DRB1 and DQB1 were typed in roughly 620-640 donors, DQA1 in 500 to 550, DPA1 in some 570, and DPB1 in around 490. A handful of DR-DQ haplotypes were handled as single units for association and clustering because linkage in the cohort was strong. Among a few hundred genotyped donors of the cohort, an average of around 240,000 unique TCR beta nucleotide sequences were sequenced per donor, 15% to 20% of them non-productive. General findings and caveats noted by the study authors: According to a later analysis, TCR association rates differed among HLA loci, with DRB1 alleles showing the most associated TCRs and HLA-C alleles showing the fewest. Only TCR beta chains were sequenced in this cohort, and the absence of alpha or paired-chain data limited detectable features. Most TCR sequences were observed very rarely across donors, whereas some public TCRs were present in many individuals. A cluster of highly shared sequence variants was judged likely to represent a technical artifact of the sequencing pipeline. A further reported finding was that TCR beta sequences accurately predicted the HLA-A and HLA-B alleles for most subjects in the first cohort. A later analysis reported that several top co-occurrence clusters appeared linked to parvovirus B19, influenza, CMV and Epstein-Barr virus. Most CMV-associated TCR beta chains appeared to be HLA-restricted in a later analysis, and the HLA associations seemed to be driven largely by CMV exposure. It was suggested by the authors that the approach could potentially be generalized to other disease states and immunological phenotypes. The presence/absence analyses assumed that sequencing depth was roughly uniform across donors, and that assumption may not be true. An earlier analysis of approximately 590 of the donors showed that most TCR beta V segments appeared in productive rearrangements either about 87% or about 30% of the time, which broadly matched IMGT annotations. In a later analysis, HLA-associated TCR beta chains showed more clonal expansion and lower generation probabilities than non-associated chains that were equally common. Strong co-occurrence of HLA alleles, especially DR and DQ, made assigning TCR associations to individual alleles difficult. In a later genetic analysis, fewer N-insertions in productive TCRs were reported among donors in an Asian-associated ancestry cluster than the approximately 630-donor mean. V-gene and J-gene trimming of TCR beta chains was associated with a missense DCLRE1C variant in a later genetic analysis, and the association was replicated in an independent cohort. The study gave a list of 150 to 200 TCR beta chains associated with cytomegalovirus. Linkage disequilibrium might explain the correlated functional status among segregating V segments, but an unknown experimental factor could not be excluded. A few of the identified cytomegalovirus-associated TCR beta chains were confirmed in vitro to be specific for cytomegalovirus antigens. For the cohort, immune exposure information was limited to CMV serostatus. HLA typing was unavailable for some donors at each locus, so association tests used only the typed subset. Because counts were too low, 15 to 20 rarely observed V segments, including chromosome 9 orphons, were left out of the earlier analysis of a few hundred of the donors. The classifier was reported to diagnose cytomegalovirus status with high specificity and sensitivity in both the original and validation cohorts. A later analysis associated approximately 17,000 TCR beta sequences with specific HLA alleles at a false discovery rate of 0.05.

In total, more than 500 healthy bone marrow donors made up the cohort. Cohort members were all nominally healthy when sampled, although unrecorded immune exposures were likely present. The donor was CMV seropositive and was included in the group of 250 to 300 seropositive cohort members. A peripheral blood sample was provided by each donor, and peripheral blood mononuclear cells were used for TCR beta sequencing. The Qiagen DNeasy Blood Extraction Kit was used to extract genomic DNA from the blood cell samples. The library was prepared using the immunoSEQ multiplex PCR assay. For the multiplex PCR, a mixture combining 60 forward primers for TCR Vbeta segments and 13 reverse primers for TCR Jbeta segments was used. A multiplex PCR assay on genomic DNA amplified the CDR3 region of rearranged TCR beta genes. The Illumina HiSeq System was used to sequence the amplified TCR beta libraries as 87-base-pair reads. On the study's bioinformatics: A later analysis tallied 75 million to 85 million unique TCR beta chains across the 666 repertoires, and approximately 12 million of those chains were shared by two or more donors. Raw reads were error-corrected and collapsed into unique sequences with a nearest-neighbor algorithm that merged closely related sequences to remove PCR and sequencing errors. CDR3 sequences were aligned to IMGT reference sequences to assign V, D and J gene segments. For a sequence to be retained, a match of at least six nucleotides was required to both a V gene segment and a J gene segment. Rearrangements were called productive when the CDR3 lacked stop codons and stayed in frame with V and J; all others were non-productive. CDR3 was defined according to IMGT convention as the region running from the second conserved V-encoded cysteine to the conserved J-encoded phenylalanine. The earlier analysis of 500 to 600 of the donors excluded sequences that lacked an unambiguous match to a single V gene segment. In an earlier analysis of almost 600 of the donors, a V segment was called functional when productive rearrangements were above 56.7%, and segregating when the standard deviation between donors exceeded 5%. To diagnose cytomegalovirus status from the catalog of TCR beta chain sequences, a statistical classification framework was built. In a later analysis, V and J genes were assigned by comparing TCR nucleotide sequences against IMGT/GENE-DB human TR gene sequences. A later analysis assigned CDR3 sequences and most-parsimonious VDJ recombination scenarios with the TCRdist pipeline. In a later analysis, each TCR beta chain was defined by its CDR3 amino acid sequence together with its V-gene family, and reads without a unique V-gene family were excluded. In a later analysis, nearly 600 highly shared, low-generation-probability nucleotide sequences were removed to address suspected cross-contamination and a sequencing artifact. For each public chain, a later analysis derived a clonal expansion index from normalized ranks of inferred template counts within each repertoire. In a later analysis, generation probabilities were computed with a VDJ recombination model fitted to out-of-frame rearrangements, and the resulting probabilities were checked against IGoR. In a later analysis, TCR-TCR, TCR-HLA and TCR-CMV co-occurrence was scored with hypergeometric tests, and a repertoire-size bias correction was applied to TCR pairs. False discovery rates were estimated in a later analysis by permuting HLA or CMV assignments 20 times. In a later analysis, co-occurring TCRs were grouped using DBSCAN, with TCRdist sequence similarity added in when clustering inside HLA-allele-positive subsets. Co-occurrence clustering excluded repertoires with fewer than 30,000 or more than 120,000 public chains, plus five with anomalous nucleotide sharing. The clones in this table, taken by TCRdb from immuneACCESS, are in-frame only. Not every clone is retained; where verified, under half of the shortfall comes from an unresolved V gene, and the cause of the rest is unknown. The V and J calls and clone size are taken from that table; D and trimming were inferred from the DNA. The sample has around 100,000 clones on record, approximately 70% of them singletons. Roughly 9% of the sample lies in the top ten.

This clone showed up just a few times. The target of this receptor is not known. No clone much larger than this one lies a single base away; base qualities are absent. The receptor was isolated from a man younger than 40 in good health and CMV-seropositive. The sequenced sample consisted of PBMCs.

At the DNA level, the sequence is TGCGCCAGCAGGAGCCCGACTAGCGGGGGTACCGGGGAGCTGTTTTTT. It translates as CASRSPTSGGTGELFF. The chain joins TRBV5-1 to TRBJ2-2; 12 bases in the junction line up with TRBD2. The CDR3 numbers 16 residues from cysteine through phenylalanine. This entry keeps only the CDR3 DNA: 48 bases, framed from base 1. CDR1 and CDR2 are read off the germline V gene as SGHRS and YFSETQ. The junction shows trimming of 5 bases on V and 5 bases on J, and the gene matches do not reach 7 bases of it. The full variable domain, with segments outside the CDR3 supplied by the reference TRBV5-1 and TRBJ2-2 proteins, appears as KAGVTQTPRYLIKTRGQQVTLSCSPISGHRSVSWYQQTPGQGLQFLFEYFSETQRNKGNFPGRFSGRQFSNSRSEMNVSTLELGDSALYLCASRSPTSGGTGELFFGEGSRLTVL.